This T cell receptor (beta chain) was obtained from a study of regulatory T cells in long-lasting Graves disease. Construction of TCR beta libraries relied on iRepertoire HTBI primers and on Arm-PCR targeting CDR3 regions. TCRdb re-derived calls from the multiplex PCR reads in MiXCR, one entry per CDR3 protein. The sample carries around 500,000 distinct CDR3 sequences, 13% recorded once. At least ten counts were recorded for this clonotype. CDR3 length: 14 amino acids. The ends lost 5 bases at V and 5 bases at J; junction bases unmatched: 8. Germline V gene lookup returns CDR1 SGHAT and CDR2 FQNNGV. Time point denoted: newly diagnosed GD, antithyroid drugs for less than 3 months. TCR sequences were obtained from RNA taken from PBMCs. This sample was shared with a second study, whose subject was T cells in Graves' hyperthyroidism and ophthalmopathy.

V and J are TRBV11-2 and TRBJ2-7, with 8 bases lining up with TRBD1. Sequenced material: peripheral blood mononuclear cells (PBMCs), taken at new diagnosis, from a patient treated with antithyroid drugs. This clonotype was obtained from a man aged 25-45 years with Graves disease. This CDR3 is CASSTRTGSNEQYF. The CDR3 DNA reads as TGTGCCAGCAGCACTCGGACAGGGTCTAACGAGCAGTACTTC.